The following is a TCR beta chain sequence with its context. What it recognizes is unknown. The entirety of the isolated RNA underwent reverse transcription, so expressed TCRB transcripts were sequenced. For naive, central memory and regulatory T cell samples, reads averaged roughly 3.5 million. Method: immunoSEQ multiplex PCR; TCRdb's copy keeps in-frame clones and lacks some. The repertoire holds over 650,000 clones, with more than 12% as singletons. The data were obtained in a study of beta chain features in type 1 diabetes. The V gene's germline CDR1 is MDHEN and CDR2 SYDVKM. The CDR3 covers 14 residues. Trimming left V 5 bases short and J 3 bases short, with 8 bases between. Whole-study results and caveats: Significant though moderate, a shortening of TCRB CDR3s appeared in all four CD4+ subsets of Type 1 diabetes patients.

Sequencing was performed on naive CD4+ T cells from blood. The receptor was isolated from a young man with type 1 diabetes. The V call is TRBV28, the J call TRBJ1-6; weak D call: TRBD1 (6 bases). The CDR3 bases are TGTGCCAGCAGTCCGACAGGCTATAATTCACCCCTCCACTTT. As protein: CASSPTGYNSPLHF.